This T cell receptor (beta chain) was captured in a study of blood T cell repertoires in COVID-19. Study context: COVID-19 samples, acute and convalescent, were from the United States, Italy and Spain. PBMCs, B-cell-depleted T cells, or T cells were the source of the cDNA or gDNA that made up the material.

Trimming left V 3 bases short and J 7 bases short, with 12 bases between. The CDR3 length is 13 residues. This clone was detected once. The authors' processing: Estimation of nucleated cell counts relied on the amplification of reference gene primers. The assay was immunoSEQ multiplex PCR, and TCRdb's table has in-frame clones only and misses some. V and J calls and clone size follow that table, whereas D and trimming were derived from the DNA. Here the sample spans roughly 250,000 clones, roughly 90% being singletons. The genes are TRBV12-3 or TRBV12-4 and TRBJ2-5, with D perhaps matching TRBD1 (5 bases). This TCR came from a man aged 30-40 years with acute or convalescent COVID-19. Sequenced material: peripheral blood. The CDR3: CASSLGQARTQYF. CDR3 DNA sequence: TGTGCCAGCAGTTTGGGGCAGGCCCGGACCCAGTACTTC.